This T cell receptor (beta chain) was recorded in a study of cytomegalovirus exposure and HLA in healthy donors. Broader study findings: A prior analysis recorded that most TCR beta V segments were productive about 87% or about 30% of the time. The classifier reportedly diagnosed cytomegalovirus status with high specificity and sensitivity.

With regard to this clone: What it binds is not known.

PCR involved 60 Vbeta and 13 Jbeta primers. Clones were read by immunoSEQ multiplex PCR, and TCRdb kept only the in-frame ones, dropping some. The sample consists of approximately 86,000 clones, roughly 85% of them appearing once. Sample: PBMCs. The clonotype comes from a man aged 35-49 years in good health and CMV-seropositive.

CDR3 protein: CASKEWTAQETQYF. The CDR3 bases are TGTGCCAGCAAGGAGTGGACAGCCCAAGAGACCCAGTACTTC. J is TRBJ2-5 and V is TRBV28, with D possibly being TRBD1 (6 bases). The germline V and J ends were trimmed by 7 bases and 1 base, with 13 bases remaining between them. Germline assignment: CDR1 MDHEN and CDR2 SYDVKM. The CDR3 consists of 14 residues.